One T cell receptor (beta chain) is described in this entry. This entry comes from a study of OX40 agonist ivuxolimab in advanced cancers. Looking at the study overall: Each patient was given ivuxolimab into a vein every 2 weeks, at 0.01 to 10 mg/kg.

This table comes from immunoSEQ multiplex PCR, and its TCRdb copy is limited to in-frame clones, with some not included. The table lists 74,000 or so clones, about 85% of them singletons. The CDR3 extends over 15 amino acids. CDR1 is SGHTA, CDR2 FQGNSA, per germline. Trimming at V came to 0 bases and at J to 5 bases, leaving 4 bases not matched to a gene. The TCR originated in an adult with an advanced solid tumor such as melanoma, head and neck, liver or kidney cancer. The source was CD4+ or CD8+ T cells sorted from blood, collected in a trial of the OX40 agonist ivuxolimab. The chain uses TRBV7-2 and TRBJ1-2; 9 nucleotides line up with TRBD1. The chain's CDR3 is CASSLAPGQGYGYTF. CDR3 DNA sequence: TGTGCCAGCAGCTTAGCACCGGGACAGGGTTATGGCTACACCTTC.